The 26 T cell receptor beta chains reported below all come from one sample, sequenced in a study of spatial heterogeneity in lung cancer. TCRdb re-called the 5' RACE reads through MiXCR, storing one row per CDR3 protein. Counted here are around 75,000 distinct CDR3 sequences, 10% to 15% occurring once; the ten biggest clones make up 5.5% to 7.5%. Specified time point: sample taken at primary tumor resection. Unsorted tumor, nontumor lung tissue or cryopreserved PBMC supplied the whole RNA. The sample here was PBMCs, taken at surgery. The receptor source for this set is a male donor with early-stage non-small cell lung cancer.

Within the sample, this clonotype is large. V usage is TRBV27 and J usage is TRBJ1-3; D perhaps matches TRBD1 (6 bases). Germline V gives CDR1 MNHEY, CDR2 SMNVEV (reference sequence). CDR3 length equals 14 residues. V lost 7 bases, J lost 4 bases, and 14 bases lay in between. CDR3 residues: CASKLGAGGNTIYF. Here the CDR3 DNA reads TGTGCCAGCAAGCTGGGGGCAGGAGGAAACACCATATATTTT.

This clonotype was counted between two and nine times. As DNA, the CDR3 is TGCAGTGCACCCCCGACAGGCCGGGGCTTCTACGAGCAGTACTTC. This codes for CSAPPTGRGFYEQYF. The chain employs TRBV20-1 and TRBJ2-7, with D perhaps matching TRBD1 (6 bases). V was clipped by 6 bases and J by 3 bases, with 21 bases between them. Germline CDR1 reads DFQATT; CDR2 reads SNEGSKA (reference sequence). There are 15 residues in the CDR3.

This clonotype came up a few times. The chain employs TRBV10-3 and TRBJ1-2; D may be TRBD1 (5 bases). The V gene's germline CDR1 is ENHRY and CDR2 SYGVKD. CDR3 length: 13 residues. V was cut by 8 bases and J by 6 bases, with 16 bases left in between. CDR3 protein: CAIGSEKGNGYTF. DNA for the CDR3: TGTGCCATCGGGTCCGAAAAGGGGAATGGCTACACCTTC.

This clonotype has just a few counts. The chain is built from TRBV5-1 and TRBJ1-5; 9 nucleotides match TRBD1. Germline lookup yields CDR1 SGHRS and CDR2 YFSETQ. The CDR3 totals 15 residues. V lost 4 bases and J lost 3; bases outside the gene matches: 5. In nucleotides, the CDR3 is TGCGCCAGCAGCCCCGGGACAGGGAACAATCAGCCCCAGCATTTT. Its protein product is CASSPGTGNNQPQHF.

This clonotype came up once. The chain links TRBV20-1 to TRBJ2-5, with no clear D. CDR1 is DFQATT and CDR2 is SNEGSKA in the germline V gene (reference sequence). The V end lost 0 bases, the J end lost 4 bases, and 3 bases lay between the germline ends. The CDR3 has 11 residues. Here the CDR3 DNA reads TGCAGTGCTAGAGATGGAGAGACCCAGTACTTC. It specifies CSARDGETQYF.

The chain couples TRBV29-1 to TRBJ2-5, with D maybe TRBD2 (5 bases). This CDR3 spans 14 amino acids. CDR1 is SQVTM and CDR2 is ANQGSEA in the germline V gene. Trimming pared 4 bases from V and 2 bases from J, leaving 14 bases between. CDR3 protein: CSVVGDGSQETQYF. Here the CDR3 DNA reads TGCAGCGTTGTCGGGGATGGGTCTCAAGAGACCCAGTACTTC.

In regard to this clonotype: Given a much more abundant clone one base away, this may be a read error. V usage is TRBV27 and J usage is TRBJ1-3; D may be TRBD1 (6 bases). The V gene lost 6 bases and the J gene lost 4 bases, with 10 bases spanning the gap. The CDR3 spans 13 residues. Germline values: CDR1 MNHEY, CDR2 SMNVEV (reference sequence). Here the CDR3 DNA reads TGTGCCAGCAGACCAGGGACAGGAAACACCATATATTTT. Protein: CASRPGTGNTIYF.

This clonotype was observed a handful of times. The gene calls are TRBV30 and TRBJ2-3; the match to TRBD2 covers 9 bases. CDR3 length equals 13 residues. V shed 4 bases and J 3 bases; nucleotides not matched to a gene: 2. The germline gives CDR1 GTSNPN, CDR2 SVGIG (reference sequence). The CDR3 bases are TGTGCCTGGACTAGCGGGATAACAGATACGCAGTATTTT. Amino acids: CAWTSGITDTQYF.

This clonotype occurred a few times. This chain uses TRBV18 with TRBJ2-5, with TRBD1 as a possible D gene (5 bases). Trimming removed 3 bases at V and 9 bases at J, with 17 bases between. The CDR3 covers 14 residues. CDR1 and CDR2 (germline): KGHSH, LQKENI. CDR3 amino acids: CASSPSSGRPAQYF. CDR3 in DNA: TGTGCCAGCTCACCTTCATCAGGGCGGCCGGCCCAGTACTTC.

The V gene is TRBV9, the J gene TRBJ2-3; D assignment may be TRBD1 or TRBD2 (5 bases each). CDR3 length equals 18 residues. CDR1 and CDR2 (germline): SGDLS, YYNGEE. V was cut by 3 bases and J by 0 bases, with 20 bases left in between. The CDR3 loop is CASSGPKSGPASTDTQYF. DNA of the CDR3: TGTGCCAGCAGCGGCCCTAAGTCGGGGCCCGCTAGCACAGATACGCAGTATTTT.

The rearrangement links TRBV30 to TRBJ1-5; D is uncertain. The germline gives CDR1 GTSNPN, CDR2 SVGIG (reference sequence). The CDR3 extends over 14 amino acids. Trimming pared 3 bases from V and 0 bases from J, leaving 9 bases between. Here the CDR3 DNA reads TGTGCCTGGAGCTCGGACGGTAGCAATCAGCCCCAGCATTTT. Encoded protein: CAWSSDGSNQPQHF. Combining the CDR3 with reference TRBV30 and TRBJ1-5 gives the whole variable domain SQTIHQWPATLVQPVGSPLSLECTVEGTSNPNLYWYRQAAGRGLQLLFYSVGIGQISSEVPQNLSASRPQDRQFILSSKKLLLSDSGFYLCAWSSDGSNQPQHFGDGTRLSIL.

The rearrangement uses TRBV30 and TRBJ2-7, with D perhaps TRBD1 (5 bases). V lost 2 bases and J lost 4, with 15 bases in between. Germline loops: CDR1 GTSNPN, CDR2 SVGIG (reference sequence). This CDR3 is 14 amino acids long. The CDR3 sequence is CAWSSTPGQYEQYF. CDR3 bases: TGTGCCTGGAGTAGCACTCCAGGGCAATACGAGCAGTACTTC.

This clonotype was observed a few times. CDR3 residues: CASRGTPGGYEQYF. The CDR3 nucleotides read TGTGCCAGCAGAGGGACACCGGGGGGTTACGAGCAGTACTTC. The V gene is TRBV2, the J gene TRBJ2-7, with a weak D call TRBD2 (7 bases). Germline V lookup: CDR1 SNHLY, CDR2 FYNNEI. V lost 6 bases and J lost 4, with 16 bases in between. The CDR3 loop spans 14 amino acids.

This chain uses TRBV6-5 with TRBJ2-7; D not resolved. Germline CDR1 MNHEY, CDR2 SVGAGI. Trimming removed 5 bases at V and 4 bases at J, with 12 bases between. The CDR3 covers 13 residues. CDR3 sequence: CASSRTFHYEQYF. CDR3 nucleotide sequence: TGTGCCAGCAGTCGGACGTTTCATTACGAGCAGTACTTC.

This chain connects TRBV12-3 or TRBV12-4 to TRBJ1-3; 11 bases are a match to TRBD1. The trim removed 3 bases at V and 4 bases at J, leaving 8 bases unmatched. This CDR3 is 17 amino acids long. In DNA form, the CDR3 reads TGTGCCAGCAGTTTGGGACAGGGGGATATTGGAGGAAACACCATATATTTT. Its translation: CASSLGQGDIGGNTIYF.

The gene calls are TRBV5-1 and TRBJ2-5, with 8 bases aligning to TRBD2. J lost 2 bases, V lost 1 base, and 4 bases had no gene match. The CDR3 is 15 amino acids. Germline CDR1 and CDR2: SGHRS and YFSETQ. The CDR3 DNA reads as TGCGCCAGCAGCTTGATGGTAGCGGGACAAGAGACCCAGTACTTC. Amino acids: CASSLMVAGQETQYF.

The chain combines TRBV3-1 with TRBJ1-2, with D possibly being TRBD1 (6 bases). The V gene's germline CDR1 is LGHDT and CDR2 YNNKEL (reference sequence). V shed 5 bases and J shed 7 bases, with 17 bases lying between them. The CDR3 spans 14 residues. This chain's CDR3 is CASSADRSSGGYTF. In DNA form, the CDR3 reads TGTGCCAGCAGCGCCGACAGGTCGTCTGGTGGCTACACCTTC.

Only a few counts were recorded for this clonotype. The chain carries TRBV6-5 and TRBJ1-2; TRBD1 is a possible D gene (5 bases). Trimming stripped 5 bases from V and 5 bases from J, with 12 bases between. Germline assignment: CDR1 MNHEY and CDR2 SVGAGI. The CDR3 totals 13 residues. The CDR3 bases are TGTGCCAGCAGTAGGGGAGCGGAGTATGGCTACACCTTC. Translated: CASSRGAEYGYTF.

The chain combines TRBV29-1 with TRBJ2-2; D gene ambiguous. The CDR3 covers 13 residues. V was shortened by 4 bases and J by 2 bases, with 8 bases between the two germline ends. Germline V gene data show CDR1 as SQVTM and CDR2 as ANQGSEA. CDR3: CSVGAINTGELFF. DNA of the CDR3: TGCAGCGTTGGGGCTATAAACACCGGGGAGCTGTTTTTT.

Many counts were recorded for this clonotype. The V call is TRBV7-9, the J call TRBJ2-7, with D perhaps matching TRBD1 or TRBD2 (5 bases each). V gave up 2 bases and J gave up 6 bases, with 11 bases separating them. CDR1 SEHNR and CDR2 FQNEAQ come from the germline V gene (reference sequence). This CDR3 contains 13 residues. The CDR3 nucleotides are TGTGCCAGCAGCTTATCGTGGGGGACCGAGCAGTACTTC. This encodes CASSLSWGTEQYF.

In this sample, this clonotype turned up a few times. The rearrangement links TRBV7-2 to TRBJ2-7, with D possibly called TRBD1 or TRBD2 (5 bases each). Germline values: CDR1 SGHTA, CDR2 FQGNSA. V was cut by 1 base and J by 2 bases, with 12 bases left in between. This CDR3 has 15 amino acids. CDR3 loop: CASSLGSGTPYEQYF. The CDR3 coding sequence is TGTGCCAGCAGCTTAGGCTCCGGGACCCCCTACGAGCAGTACTTC.

This clonotype was found many times. The chain links TRBV5-1 to TRBJ2-1; 7 nucleotides line up with TRBD2. CDR1 is SGHRS, CDR2 YFSETQ, per germline. The trim removed 1 base at V and 8 bases at J, leaving 18 bases unmatched. This CDR3 has 18 residues. CDR3 amino acids: CASSLPLMRETLEYEQFF. The CDR3 DNA reads as TGCGCCAGCAGCTTGCCCCTAATGCGGGAGACGCTAGAATATGAGCAGTTCTTC.

This clonotype was seen at least ten times. V gene TRBV4-1 combines with J gene TRBJ1-6; 8 bases line up with TRBD1. The CDR3 spans 16 residues. V lost 3 bases to trimming and J lost 13 bases; unmatched junction nucleotides: 14. Germline CDR1 reads MGHRA; CDR2 reads YSYEKL. The CDR3 region is CASSHEQGAWESPLHF. The CDR3 nucleotides are TGCGCCAGCAGCCATGAGCAGGGGGCCTGGGAGTCTCCCCTCCACTTT.

This clonotype showed up just a few times. V usage is TRBV6-2 or TRBV6-3 and J usage is TRBJ1-5; D is unresolved. Germline V gene lookup returns CDR1 MNHEY and CDR2 SVGEGT. V gave up 2 bases and J gave up 6 bases, with 11 bases separating them. The CDR3 runs 14 residues. As DNA, the CDR3 is TGTGCCAGCAGTTACCCAGCTAGGTCTCAGCCCCAGCATTTT. Protein: CASSYPARSQPQHF.

Here the CDR3 reads CASSPYDRAHYGYTF. CDR3 nucleotides: TGTGCCAGCAGTCCTTATGACAGGGCTCACTATGGCTACACCTTC. This rearrangement joins TRBV27 to TRBJ1-2, with 7 nucleotides matching TRBD1. There are 15 residues in the CDR3. The junction had 9 bases not matched to a gene; V was cut back by 5 bases and J by 3 bases. Germline CDR1 MNHEY, CDR2 SMNVEV (reference sequence).

This clonotype was seen many times. The chain recombines TRBV7-9 with TRBJ2-1, with TRBD2 matching over 9 bases. This CDR3 is built from 14 residues. From germline, CDR1 is SEHNR and CDR2 FQNEAQ (reference sequence). Losses at the gene ends were 6 bases for V and 8 bases for J; bases not matched to a gene: 8. CDR3 protein: CASRLTSGGDEQFF. The CDR3 bases are TGTGCCAGCAGACTGACTAGCGGTGGAGATGAGCAGTTCTTC.